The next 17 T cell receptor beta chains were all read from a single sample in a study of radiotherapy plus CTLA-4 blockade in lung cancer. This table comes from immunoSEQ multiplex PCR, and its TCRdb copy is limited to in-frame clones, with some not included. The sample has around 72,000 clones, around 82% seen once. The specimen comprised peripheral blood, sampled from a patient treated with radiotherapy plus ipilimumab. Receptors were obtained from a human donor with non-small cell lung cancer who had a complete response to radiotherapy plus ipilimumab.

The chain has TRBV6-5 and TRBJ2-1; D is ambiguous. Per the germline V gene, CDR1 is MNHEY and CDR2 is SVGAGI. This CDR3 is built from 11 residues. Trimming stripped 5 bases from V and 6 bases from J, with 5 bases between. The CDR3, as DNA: TGTGCCAGCAGTATAGGCAATGAGCAGTTCTTC. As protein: CASSIGNEQFF.

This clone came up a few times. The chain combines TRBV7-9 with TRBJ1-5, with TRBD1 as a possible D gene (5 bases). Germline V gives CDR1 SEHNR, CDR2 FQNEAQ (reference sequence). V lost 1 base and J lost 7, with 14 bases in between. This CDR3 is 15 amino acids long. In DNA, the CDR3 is TGTGCCAGCAGCTTAGGGAGTGGTGAGGGGCAGCCCCAGCATTTT. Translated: CASSLGSGEGQPQHF.

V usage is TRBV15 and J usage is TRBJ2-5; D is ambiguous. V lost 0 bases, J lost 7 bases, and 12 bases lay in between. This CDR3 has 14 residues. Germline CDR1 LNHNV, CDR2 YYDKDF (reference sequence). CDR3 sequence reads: CATSRESGRGTQYF. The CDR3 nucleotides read TGTGCCACCAGCAGAGAATCCGGCCGAGGGACCCAGTACTTC.

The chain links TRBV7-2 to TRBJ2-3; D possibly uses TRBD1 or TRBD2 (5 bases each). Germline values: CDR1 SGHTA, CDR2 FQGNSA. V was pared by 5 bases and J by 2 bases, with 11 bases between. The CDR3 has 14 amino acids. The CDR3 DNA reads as TGTGCCAGCAGCAACCCGGGACCCACAGATACGCAGTATTTT. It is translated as CASSNPGPTDTQYF.

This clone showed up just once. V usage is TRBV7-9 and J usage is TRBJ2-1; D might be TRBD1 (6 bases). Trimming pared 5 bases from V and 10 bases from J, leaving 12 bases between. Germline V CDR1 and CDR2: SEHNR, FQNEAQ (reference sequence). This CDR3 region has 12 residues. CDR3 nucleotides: TGTGCCAGCAGCACAGGGTCAGGAGAGCAGTTCTTC. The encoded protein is CASSTGSGEQFF.

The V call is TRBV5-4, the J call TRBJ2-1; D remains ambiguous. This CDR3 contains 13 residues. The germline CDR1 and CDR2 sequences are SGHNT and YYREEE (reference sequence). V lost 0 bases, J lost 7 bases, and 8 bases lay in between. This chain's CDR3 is CASSLGGLNEQFF. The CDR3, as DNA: TGTGCCAGCAGCTTGGGTGGGCTAAATGAGCAGTTCTTC.

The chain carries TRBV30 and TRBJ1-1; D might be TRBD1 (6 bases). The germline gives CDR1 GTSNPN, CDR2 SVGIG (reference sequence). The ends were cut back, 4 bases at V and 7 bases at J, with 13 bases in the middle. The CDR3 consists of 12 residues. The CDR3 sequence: CAWTSGGYEAFF. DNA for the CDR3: TGTGCCTGGACCTCCGGGGGCTATGAAGCTTTCTTT.

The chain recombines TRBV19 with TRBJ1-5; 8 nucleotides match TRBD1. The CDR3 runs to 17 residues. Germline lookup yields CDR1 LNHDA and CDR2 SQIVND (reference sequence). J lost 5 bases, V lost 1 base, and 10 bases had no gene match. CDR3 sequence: CASSIVKGTGNYQPQHF. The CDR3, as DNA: TGTGCCAGTAGTATAGTGAAGGGGACAGGCAACTATCAGCCCCAGCATTTT.

The CDR3 bases are TGTGCCAGCAGCTATTGGACAGGGGGTAGCAATCAGCCCCAGCATTTT. Amino acids: CASSYWTGGSNQPQHF. The rearrangement uses TRBV7-9 and TRBJ1-5; 10 bases match TRBD1. J lost 0 bases, V lost 4 bases, and 3 bases had no gene match. CDR1 is SEHNR and CDR2 is FQNEAQ in the germline V gene (reference sequence). CDR3 length: 16 amino acids.

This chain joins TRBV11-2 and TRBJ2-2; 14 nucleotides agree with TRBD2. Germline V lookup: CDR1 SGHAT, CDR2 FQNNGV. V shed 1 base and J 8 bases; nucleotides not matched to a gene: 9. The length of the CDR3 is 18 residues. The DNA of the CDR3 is TGTGCCAGCAGCTTAGTGGGACTAGCGGGAGCGGGTGCAGGGGAGCTGTTTTTT. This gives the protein CASSLVGLAGAGAGELFF.

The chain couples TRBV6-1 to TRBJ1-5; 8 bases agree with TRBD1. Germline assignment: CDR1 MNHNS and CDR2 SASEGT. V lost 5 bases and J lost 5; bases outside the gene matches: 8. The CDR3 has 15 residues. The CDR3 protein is CASSWTTGADQPQHF. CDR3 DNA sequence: TGTGCCAGCAGTTGGACGACAGGGGCAGATCAGCCCCAGCATTTT.

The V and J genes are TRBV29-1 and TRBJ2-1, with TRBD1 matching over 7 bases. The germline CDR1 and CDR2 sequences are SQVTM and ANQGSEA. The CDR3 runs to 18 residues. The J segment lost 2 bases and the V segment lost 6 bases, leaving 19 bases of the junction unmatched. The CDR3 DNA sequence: TGCAGCGTCGCTAACTATTGGACAGGTAACGTTCCCTACAATGAGCAGTTCTTC. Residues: CSVANYWTGNVPYNEQFF.

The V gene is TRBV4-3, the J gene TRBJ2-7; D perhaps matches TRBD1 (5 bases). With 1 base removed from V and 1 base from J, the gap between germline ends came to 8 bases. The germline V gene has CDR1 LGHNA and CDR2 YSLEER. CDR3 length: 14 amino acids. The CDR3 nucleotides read TGCGCCAGCAGCCAAGGGAAGGGGTCCTACGAGCAGTACTTC. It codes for CASSQGKGSYEQYF.

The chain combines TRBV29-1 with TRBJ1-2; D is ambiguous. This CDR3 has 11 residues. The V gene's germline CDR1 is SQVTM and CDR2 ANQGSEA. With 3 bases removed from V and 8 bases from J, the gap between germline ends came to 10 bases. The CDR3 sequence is CSVESGGGYTF. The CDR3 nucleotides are TGCAGCGTTGAGTCCGGTGGCGGCTACACCTTC.

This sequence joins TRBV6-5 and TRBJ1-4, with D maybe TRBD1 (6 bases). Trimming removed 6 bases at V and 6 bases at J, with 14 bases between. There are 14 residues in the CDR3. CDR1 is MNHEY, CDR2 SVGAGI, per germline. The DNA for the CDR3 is TGTGCCAGCAGAGAAACAGGGCCGGATGAAAAACTGTTTTTT. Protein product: CASRETGPDEKLFF.

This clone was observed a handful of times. In nucleotides, the CDR3 is TGTGCCATCAGTGAGAGGTTCTCCGTGAACGGGAGGGCCAAGGGTGAGCAGTTCTTC. Translated, it gives CAISERFSVNGRAKGEQFF. The V gene is TRBV10-3, the J gene TRBJ2-1; 8 bases align to TRBD2. With 2 bases clipped from V and 9 bases from J, the junction kept 21 bases outside the gene matches. The CDR3 extends over 19 amino acids. Germline CDR1 is ENHRY and CDR2 is SYGVKD.

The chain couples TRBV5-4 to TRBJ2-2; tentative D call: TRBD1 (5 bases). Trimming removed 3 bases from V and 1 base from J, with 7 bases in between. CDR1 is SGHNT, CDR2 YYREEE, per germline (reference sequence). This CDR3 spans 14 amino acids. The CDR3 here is CASSYGQNTGELFF. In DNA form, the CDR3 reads TGTGCCAGCAGCTACGGACAGAACACCGGGGAGCTGTTTTTT.